The 11 T cell receptor beta chains in this list originate from one sample, sequenced in a study of identifying expanded T cells in peripheral blood. Sequencing used immunoSEQ multiplex PCR; TCRdb keeps in-frame clones, though not all of them. The data contain about 110,000 clones, more than 85% of them singletons. Sequencing was carried out using blood. These receptors originate from a person aged 18 to 70 in good health.

This sequence joins TRBV27 and TRBJ2-3; tentative D call: TRBD2 (5 bases). Germline V CDR1 and CDR2: MNHEY, SMNVEV (reference sequence). The CDR3 loop spans 15 amino acids. The V gene lost 7 bases and the J gene lost 0 bases, with 14 bases spanning the gap. CDR3 loop: CASTPGRTSTDTQYF. DNA of the CDR3: TGTGCCAGCACCCCCGGACGGACTAGCACAGATACGCAGTATTTT.

This chain connects TRBV29-1 to TRBJ1-2; no reliable D call. Germline assignment: CDR1 SQVTM and CDR2 ANQGSEA. V was pared by 7 bases and J by 8 bases, with 17 bases between. CDR3 size: 12 residues. This CDR3 is CSAADPVWGYTF. DNA for the CDR3: TGCAGCGCCGCGGACCCCGTATGGGGCTACACCTTC.

The CDR3 sequence: CASSLSRLMAGGDTDTQYF. In nucleotides, the CDR3 is TGTGCCAGCAGTTTATCCCGCTTAATGGCGGGGGGAGACACAGATACGCAGTATTTT. The V and J genes are TRBV27 and TRBJ2-3; 8 bases match TRBD2. J gave up 2 bases and V 0 bases, and 13 bases lay outside the gene matches. This CDR3 spans 19 amino acids. CDR1 is MNHEY and CDR2 is SMNVEV in the germline V gene (reference sequence).

The J gene is TRBJ1-6, the V gene TRBV11-2; TRBD1 aligns across 7 bases. The V gene end was trimmed by 4 bases and the J gene end by 6 bases; junction bases not matched to a gene: 6. The CDR3 runs 15 residues. CDR1 is SGHAT and CDR2 is FQNNGV in the germline V gene. The CDR3 sequence: CASSSTGTVNSPLHF. CDR3 coding DNA: TGTGCCAGCAGCTCAACCGGGACAGTTAATTCACCCCTCCACTTT. Full variable domain (outside the CDR3, taken from reference TRBV11-2 and TRBJ1-6): EAGVAQSPRYKIIEKRQSVAFWCNPISGHATLYWYQQILGQGPKLLIQFQNNGVVDDSQLPKDRFSAERLKGVDSTLKIQPAKLEDSAVYLCASSSTGTVNSPLHFGNGTRLTVT.

V usage is TRBV5-8 and J usage is TRBJ2-1, with 8 bases fitting TRBD2. V shed 4 bases and J 2 bases; nucleotides not matched to a gene: 2. This CDR3 region has 14 residues. CDR1 and CDR2 (germline): SGHTS, YDEGEE. CDR3 sequence reads: CASSLGGAYNEQFF. The DNA of the CDR3 is TGTGCCAGCAGCCTCGGGGGGGCCTACAATGAGCAGTTCTTC.

This clone was seen only a few times. The rearrangement joins TRBV5-5 to TRBJ1-1; D might be TRBD1 (5 bases). V lost 0 bases to trimming and J lost 3 bases, with 6 bases between them. The CDR3 is made up of 13 amino acids. Germline V gives CDR1 SGHKS, CDR2 YYEKEE (reference sequence). CDR3 nucleotide sequence: TGTGCCAGCAGCTTGGACAGGCACACTGAAGCTTTCTTT. This gives the protein CASSLDRHTEAFF.

The J gene is TRBJ1-5, the V gene TRBV7-9, with a weak D call TRBD1 (5 bases). The CDR3 loop spans 14 amino acids. V lost 3 bases to trimming and J lost 6 bases, with 12 bases between them. Germline loops: CDR1 SEHNR, CDR2 FQNEAQ (reference sequence). Here the CDR3 reads CASSLDNTGQPQHF. In DNA form, the CDR3 reads TGTGCCAGCAGCTTGGACAATACGGGTCAGCCCCAGCATTTT.

The CDR3 DNA is TGTGCCAGTAGTATACCAGCGGGAGCCACAGATACGCAGTATTTT. It yields the protein CASSIPAGATDTQYF. This chain uses TRBV19 with TRBJ2-3; 8 nucleotides match TRBD2. This CDR3 region has 15 residues. J was trimmed by 2 bases and V by 2 bases; bases with no gene match: 3. Germline CDR1 is LNHDA and CDR2 is SQIVND (reference sequence).

The J gene is TRBJ2-3, the V gene TRBV6-5; 7 nucleotides agree with TRBD1. CDR1 is MNHEY, CDR2 SVGAGI, per germline. This CDR3 contains 16 residues. The J segment lost 0 bases and the V segment lost 2 bases, leaving 5 bases of the junction unmatched. The CDR3 reads CASSYGGTASTDTQYF. The CDR3 coding sequence is TGTGCCAGCAGTTACGGTGGGACAGCTAGCACAGATACGCAGTATTTT.

The chain recombines TRBV28 with TRBJ1-2; no reliable D call. Germline V gene lookup returns CDR1 MDHEN and CDR2 SYDVKM. Between the trimmed V and J ends, which lost 6 bases and 4 bases, there was a span of 12 bases. CDR3 length: 13 amino acids. Here the CDR3 DNA reads TGTGCCAGCAGGCAACGGATATTCTATGGCTACACCTTC. Its protein is CASRQRIFYGYTF.

The V call is TRBV5-1, the J call TRBJ2-3; the D gene is possibly TRBD1 (5 bases). Trimming pared 2 bases from V and 0 bases from J, leaving 13 bases between. The germline V gene has CDR1 SGHRS and CDR2 YFSETQ. This CDR3 is built from 16 residues. The CDR3: CASSFGTGYSTDTQYF. As DNA, the CDR3 is TGCGCCAGCAGCTTTGGAACAGGCTATAGCACAGATACGCAGTATTTT. The full variable domain, its missing parts supplied by reference TRBV5-1 and TRBJ2-3, is KAGVTQTPRYLIKTRGQQVTLSCSPISGHRSVSWYQQTPGQGLQFLFEYFSETQRNKGNFPGRFSGRQFSNSRSEMNVSTLELGDSALYLCASSFGTGYSTDTQYFGPGTRLTVL.